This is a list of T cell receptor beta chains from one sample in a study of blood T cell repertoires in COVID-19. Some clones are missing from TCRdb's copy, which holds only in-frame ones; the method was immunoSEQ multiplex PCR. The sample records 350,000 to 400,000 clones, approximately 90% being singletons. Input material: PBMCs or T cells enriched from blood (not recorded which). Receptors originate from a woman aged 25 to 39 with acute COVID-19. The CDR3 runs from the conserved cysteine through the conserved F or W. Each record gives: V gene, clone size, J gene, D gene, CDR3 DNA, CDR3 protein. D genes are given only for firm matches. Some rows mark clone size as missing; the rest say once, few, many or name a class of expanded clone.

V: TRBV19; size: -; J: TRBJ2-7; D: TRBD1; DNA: TGTGCCAGTAGTATCTTCAGGGGGTACGAGCAGTACTTC; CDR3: CASSIFRGYEQYF
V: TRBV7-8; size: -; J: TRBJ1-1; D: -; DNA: TGTGCCAGCAGCTTAGTAAGTTTGGCAGGGGAGGCTTTCTTT; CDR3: CASSLVSLAGEAFF
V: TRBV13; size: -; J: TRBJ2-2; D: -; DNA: TGTGCCAGCAGCGCAACCCCGCCAGGCGGGATGGAGCTGTTTTTT; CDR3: CASSATPPGGMELFF
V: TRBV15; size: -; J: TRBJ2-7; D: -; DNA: TGTGCCACCAGCAGAGACCGGGGAGGCTACGAGCAGTACTTC; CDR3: CATSRDRGGYEQYF
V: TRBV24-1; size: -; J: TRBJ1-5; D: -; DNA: TGTGCCACCAGTAATTCAGGCATCGGGCCCCAGCATTTT; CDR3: CATSNSGIGPQHF
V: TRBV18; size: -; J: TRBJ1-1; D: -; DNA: TGTGCCAGCTCACCATACAAGGCCGGGACTGAAGCTTTCTTT; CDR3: CASSPYKAGTEAFF
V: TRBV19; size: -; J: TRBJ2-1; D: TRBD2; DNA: TGTGCCAGTAGTATCCCGGGACTAGAGCAGTTCTTC; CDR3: CASSIPGLEQFF
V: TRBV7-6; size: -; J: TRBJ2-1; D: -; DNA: TGTGCCAGCAGCCGCAGGGGCAGCGAGCAGTTCTTC; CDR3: CASSRRGSEQFF
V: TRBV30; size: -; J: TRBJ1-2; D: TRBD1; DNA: TGTGCCTGGAGTCAGTTCTCGGACAGGGGAGTATGGACCTTC; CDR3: CAWSQFSDRGVWTF
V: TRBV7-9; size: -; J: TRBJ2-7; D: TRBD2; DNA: TGTGCCAGCAGCTTACCTAGCGGGGGCCCTAGCTCCTACGAGCAGTACTTC; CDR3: CASSLPSGGPSSYEQYF
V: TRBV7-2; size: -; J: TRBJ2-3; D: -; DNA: TGTGCCAGCAGCTTATCGGGGGGCCAGATCACAGATACGCAGTATTTT; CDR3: CASSLSGGQITDTQYF
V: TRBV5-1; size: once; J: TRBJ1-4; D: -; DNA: TGCGCCAGCAGGCGGGGGTCTGATGAAAAACTGTTTTTT; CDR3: CASRRGSDEKLFF
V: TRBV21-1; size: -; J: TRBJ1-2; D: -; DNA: TGTGCCAGCAGCAAAGTCGGCTATGGCTACACCTTC; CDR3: CASSKVGYGYTF
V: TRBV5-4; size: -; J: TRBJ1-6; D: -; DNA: TGTGCCAGCAGCATCCGAATTGGACAGTCTAATTCACCCCTCTACTTT; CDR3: CASSIRIGQSNSPLYF
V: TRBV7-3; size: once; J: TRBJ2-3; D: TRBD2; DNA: TGTGCCAGCAGCTCTAGCGGGCATAGCACAGATACGCAGTATTTT; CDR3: CASSSSGHSTDTQYF
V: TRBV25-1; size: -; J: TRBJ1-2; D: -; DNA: TGTGCCAGCAGTGAATTAGACCCCGGGGATCCGGGGTATGGCTACACCTTC; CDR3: CASSELDPGDPGYGYTF
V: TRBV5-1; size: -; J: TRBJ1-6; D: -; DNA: TGCGCCAGCAGCTTGGGAGGGCCGGGTTCACCCCTCCACTTT; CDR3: CASSLGGPGSPLHF
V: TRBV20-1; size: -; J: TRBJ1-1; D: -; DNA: TGCAGTGCTAGTAGAGCCACTGAAGCTTTCTTT; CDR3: CSASRATEAFF
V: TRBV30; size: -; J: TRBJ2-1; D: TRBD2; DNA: TGTGCCTGTATTAGCGGGGAGTCCTACAATGAGCAGTTCTTC; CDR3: CACISGESYNEQFF
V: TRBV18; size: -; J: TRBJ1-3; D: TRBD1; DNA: TGTGCCAGCTCACTCGACAGGGGGATCTCTGGAAACACCATATATTTT; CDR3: CASSLDRGISGNTIYF
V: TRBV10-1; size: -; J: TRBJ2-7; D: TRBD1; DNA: TGCGCCAGCTCAGACAGGGGGCTGTACCACGAGCAGTACTTC; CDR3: CASSDRGLYHEQYF
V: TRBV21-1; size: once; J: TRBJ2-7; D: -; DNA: TGTGCCAGCAGCATGGTACGGAGGGGAACCCACTCGAACTACGAGCAGTACTTC; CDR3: CASSMVRRGTHSNYEQYF
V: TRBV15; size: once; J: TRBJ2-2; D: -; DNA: TGTGCCACCAGCAGAGATGCGGCGAACACCGGGGAGCTGTTTTTT; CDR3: CATSRDAANTGELFF
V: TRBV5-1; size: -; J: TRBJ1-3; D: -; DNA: TGCGCCAGCAGCTTCTTTTCAGGGGCAGAGGCTGGAAACACCATATATTTT; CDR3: CASSFFSGAEAGNTIYF
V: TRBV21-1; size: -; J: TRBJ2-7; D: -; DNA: TGTGCCAGCAGCCTGGGACAGGGCCCTACTCGGGAGCAGTACTTC; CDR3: CASSLGQGPTREQYF
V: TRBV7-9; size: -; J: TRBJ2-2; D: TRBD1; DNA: TGTGCCAGCAGCCATACGAGGGACAGTTCCGGGGAGCTGTTTTTT; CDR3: CASSHTRDSSGELFF
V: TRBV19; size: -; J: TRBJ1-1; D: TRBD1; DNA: TGTGCCAGTAGTATACAACAGGGGGCTGAAGCTTTCTTT; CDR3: CASSIQQGAEAFF
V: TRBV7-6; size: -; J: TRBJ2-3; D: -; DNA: TGTGCCAGCAGCTTAGTCGGTCTACTCACAGATACGCAGTATTTT; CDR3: CASSLVGLLTDTQYF
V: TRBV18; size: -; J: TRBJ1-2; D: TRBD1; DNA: TGTGCCAGCTCACCAGGACAGGGGAAGGGGTATGGCTACACCTTC; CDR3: CASSPGQGKGYGYTF
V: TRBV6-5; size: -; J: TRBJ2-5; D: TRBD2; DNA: TGTGCCAGCAGCGGACTAGCGGGGGGGTTAGAGACCCAGTACTTC; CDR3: CASSGLAGGLETQYF
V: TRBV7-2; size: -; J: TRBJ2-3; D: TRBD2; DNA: TGTGCCAGCAGCACTGGGACTAGCGGTGTCACAGATACGCAGTATTTT; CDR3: CASSTGTSGVTDTQYF
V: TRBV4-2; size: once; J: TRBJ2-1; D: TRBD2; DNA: TGTGCCAGCAGCCAAGAACCTGCGGGGGGGTCAGAGCAGTTCTTC; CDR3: CASSQEPAGGSEQFF
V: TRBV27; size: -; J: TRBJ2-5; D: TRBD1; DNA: TGTGCCAGCAGTTTATCAGTGACAGGGGAGACCCAGTACTTC; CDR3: CASSLSVTGETQYF
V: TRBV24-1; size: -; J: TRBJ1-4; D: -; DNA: TGTGCCACCAGTTTCGGCGGGGACGGCGAAAAACTGTTTTTT; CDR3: CATSFGGDGEKLFF
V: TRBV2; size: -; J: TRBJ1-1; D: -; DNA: TGTGCCAGCAGCCCGGCGGGGAGCACTGAAGCTTTCTTT; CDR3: CASSPAGSTEAFF
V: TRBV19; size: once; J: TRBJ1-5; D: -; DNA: TGTGCCAGTAGTCCGAGCAATCAGCCCCAGCATTTT; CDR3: CASSPSNQPQHF
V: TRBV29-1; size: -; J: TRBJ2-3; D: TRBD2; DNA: TGCAGCGTTGTTCCCTTAGCGGGGGAGACCACAGATACGCAGTATTTT; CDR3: CSVVPLAGETTDTQYF
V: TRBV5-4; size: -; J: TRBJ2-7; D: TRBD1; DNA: TGTGCCAGCAGCCAAACAGGGGGCGCCGACGAGCAGTACTTC; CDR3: CASSQTGGADEQYF
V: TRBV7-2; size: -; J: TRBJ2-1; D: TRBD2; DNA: TGTGCCAGCAGCTTAACAGCGGGGGGCTACTCCTACAATGAGCAGTTCTTC; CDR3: CASSLTAGGYSYNEQFF
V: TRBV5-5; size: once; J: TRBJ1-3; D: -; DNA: TGTGCCAGCAGCCCCTGGTCCTCGGGGGGAAACACCATATATTTT; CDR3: CASSPWSSGGNTIYF
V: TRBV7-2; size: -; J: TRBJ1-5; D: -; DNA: TGTGCCAGCAGCTTACAAAACAATCAGCCCCAGCATTTT; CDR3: CASSLQNNQPQHF
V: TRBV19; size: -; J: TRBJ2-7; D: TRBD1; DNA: TGTGCCAGTTCTACCGGGACAGGGTCGATCTACGAGCAGTACTTC; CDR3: CASSTGTGSIYEQYF